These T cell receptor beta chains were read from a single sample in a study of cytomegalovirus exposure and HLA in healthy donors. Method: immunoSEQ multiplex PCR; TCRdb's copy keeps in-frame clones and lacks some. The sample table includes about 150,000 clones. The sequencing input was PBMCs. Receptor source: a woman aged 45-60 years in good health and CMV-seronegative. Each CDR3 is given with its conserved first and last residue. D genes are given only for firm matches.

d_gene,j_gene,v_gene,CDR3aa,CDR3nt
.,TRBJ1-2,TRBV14,CASSQERTPNYGYTF,TGTGCCAGCAGCCAAGAACGAACTCCGAACTATGGCTACACCTTC
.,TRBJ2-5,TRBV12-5,CASGLGQTLQETQYF,TGTGCTAGTGGTTTGGGACAGACCTTACAAGAGACCCAGTACTTC
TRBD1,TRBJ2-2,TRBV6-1,CASSEKTGGVTGELFF,TGTGCCAGCAGTGAAAAGACAGGGGGCGTTACCGGGGAGCTGTTTTTT
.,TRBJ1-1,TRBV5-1,CASSLGSRGTEAFF,TGCGCCAGCAGCTTGGGGTCAAGAGGTACTGAAGCTTTCTTT
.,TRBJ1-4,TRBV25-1,CASSAGATNEKLFF,TGTGCCAGCAGTGCCGGTGCAACTAATGAAAAACTGTTTTTT
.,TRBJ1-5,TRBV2,CASSDEHDQPQHF,TGTGCCAGCAGTGATGAGCACGATCAGCCCCAGCATTTT
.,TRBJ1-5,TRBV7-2,CASSFAENQPQHF,TGTGCCAGCAGCTTTGCGGAGAATCAGCCCCAGCATTTT
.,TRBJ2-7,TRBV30,CAWSPQGYEQYF,TGTGCCTGGAGTCCCCAGGGGTACGAGCAGTACTTC
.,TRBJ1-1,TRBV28,CASTPNWANDAFF,TGTGCCAGCACCCCGAACTGGGCGAACGACGCTTTCTTT
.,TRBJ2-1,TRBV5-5,CASRPEDRVYNEQFF,TGTGCCAGCAGACCGGAGGACAGAGTCTACAATGAGCAGTTCTTC
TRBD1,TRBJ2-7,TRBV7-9,CASSLTGTGDYEQYF,TGTGCCAGCAGCTTAACGGGGACAGGGGACTACGAGCAGTACTTC
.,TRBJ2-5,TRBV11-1,CASSLAMRPFETQYF,TGTGCCAGCAGCTTAGCCATGCGGCCCTTTGAGACCCAGTACTTC
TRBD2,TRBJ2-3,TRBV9,CASSVGGSGGQDTQYF,TGTGCCAGCAGCGTAGGAGGTAGCGGGGGTCAAGATACGCAGTATTTT
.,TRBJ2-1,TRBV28,CASSLTDDEQFF,TGTGCCAGCAGTTTAACAGATGATGAGCAGTTCTTC
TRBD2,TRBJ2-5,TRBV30,CAWSSGVQETQYF,TGTGCCTGGAGTAGCGGGGTCCAAGAGACCCAGTACTTC
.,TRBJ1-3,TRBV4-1,CASSQDPKAQGVGNTIYF,TGCGCCAGCAGCCAAGATCCCAAGGCCCAAGGAGTCGGAAACACCATATATTTT
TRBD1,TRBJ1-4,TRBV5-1,CASSFAGTGNEKLFF,TGCGCCAGCAGCTTCGCCGGGACAGGGAATGAAAAACTGTTTTTT
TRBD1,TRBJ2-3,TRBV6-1,CASISGGAADTQYF,TGTGCCAGCATCTCAGGGGGCGCGGCAGATACGCAGTATTTT
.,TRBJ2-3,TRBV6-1,CASPGGAGADTQYF,TGTGCCAGCCCTGGGGGAGCGGGCGCAGATACGCAGTATTTT
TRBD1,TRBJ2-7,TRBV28,CASSQGDRSPYEQYF,TGTGCCAGCAGCCAGGGGGACAGATCCCCCTACGAGCAGTACTTC
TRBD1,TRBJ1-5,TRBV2,CASSGTGGNQPQHF,TGTGCCAGCAGCGGGACAGGAGGCAATCAGCCCCAGCATTTT
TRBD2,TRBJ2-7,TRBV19,CASSFGLAGYEQYF,TGTGCCAGTAGTTTCGGACTAGCGGGCTACGAGCAGTACTTC
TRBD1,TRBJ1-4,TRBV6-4,CASRFTGGAANEKLFF,TGTGCCAGCAGGTTTACAGGGGGCGCGGCTAATGAAAAACTGTTTTTT
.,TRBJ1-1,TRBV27,CASSPQGRPAAEAFF,TGTGCCAGCAGTCCCCAGGGCCGCCCAGCAGCTGAAGCTTTCTTT
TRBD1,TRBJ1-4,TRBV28,CASSLPGTGNEKLFF,TGTGCCAGCAGTTTACCCGGGACAGGGAATGAAAAACTGTTTTTT
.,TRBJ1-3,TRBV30,CALYIEGEKSGNTIYF,TGTGCCTTATATATCGAGGGGGAAAAATCTGGAAACACCATATATTTT
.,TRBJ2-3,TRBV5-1,CASSLGLPSTDTQYF,TGCGCCAGCAGCTTGGGGCTTCCTAGCACAGATACGCAGTATTTT
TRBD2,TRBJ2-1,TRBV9,CASSPGTSGGSDNEQFF,TGTGCCAGCAGCCCCGGGACTAGCGGGGGGTCCGACAATGAGCAGTTCTTC
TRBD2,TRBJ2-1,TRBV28,CASSPGTSGIKKSSYNEQFF,TGTGCCAGCAGCCCCGGGACTAGCGGGATCAAAAAGAGCTCCTACAATGAGCAGTTCTTC
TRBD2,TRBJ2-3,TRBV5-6,CASSLTAGATDTQYF,TGTGCCAGCAGCTTGACGGCGGGAGCGACAGATACGCAGTATTTT
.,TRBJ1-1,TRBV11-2,CASSPITGLRGTEAFF,TGTGCCAGCAGCCCCATCACCGGGCTAAGGGGCACTGAAGCTTTCTTT
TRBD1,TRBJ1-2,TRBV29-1,CSAGQGALGGYTF,TGCAGCGCGGGACAGGGGGCTTTGGGTGGCTACACCTTC
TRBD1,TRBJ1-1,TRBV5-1,CASSLGQGLIMNTEAFF,TGCGCCAGCAGCTTGGGACAGGGCCTAATTATGAACACTGAAGCTTTCTTT
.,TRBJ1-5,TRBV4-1,CASSQDLGGTQPQHF,TGCGCCAGCAGCCAAGATCTGGGAGGTACCCAGCCCCAGCATTTT
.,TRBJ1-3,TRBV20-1,CSARYGNTIYF,TGCAGTGCTAGATATGGAAACACCATATATTTT
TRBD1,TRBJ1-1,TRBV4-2,CASSQGQGVAEAFF,TGTGCCAGCAGCCAAGGACAGGGGGTCGCTGAAGCTTTCTTT
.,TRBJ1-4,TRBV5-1,CASSLLGQTNEKLFF,TGCGCCAGCAGCTTGCTTGGGCAGACTAATGAAAAACTGTTTTTT
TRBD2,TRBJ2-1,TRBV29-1,CSVEDLVWGGGSELSRNEQFF,TGCAGCGTTGAAGATCTGGTTTGGGGGGGAGGGTCTGAACTAAGTCGCAATGAGCAGTTCTTC
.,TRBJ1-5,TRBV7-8,CASSESPPLGGAGQPQHF,TGTGCCAGCAGCGAGTCCCCTCCCCTAGGGGGTGCGGGTCAGCCCCAGCATTTT
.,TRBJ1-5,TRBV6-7,CARGQRSNQPQHF,TGTGCCAGAGGACAGAGAAGCAATCAGCCCCAGCATTTT
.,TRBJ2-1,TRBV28,CASSFEGDFPNEQFF,TGTGCCAGCAGTTTTGAGGGCGACTTTCCCAATGAGCAGTTCTTC